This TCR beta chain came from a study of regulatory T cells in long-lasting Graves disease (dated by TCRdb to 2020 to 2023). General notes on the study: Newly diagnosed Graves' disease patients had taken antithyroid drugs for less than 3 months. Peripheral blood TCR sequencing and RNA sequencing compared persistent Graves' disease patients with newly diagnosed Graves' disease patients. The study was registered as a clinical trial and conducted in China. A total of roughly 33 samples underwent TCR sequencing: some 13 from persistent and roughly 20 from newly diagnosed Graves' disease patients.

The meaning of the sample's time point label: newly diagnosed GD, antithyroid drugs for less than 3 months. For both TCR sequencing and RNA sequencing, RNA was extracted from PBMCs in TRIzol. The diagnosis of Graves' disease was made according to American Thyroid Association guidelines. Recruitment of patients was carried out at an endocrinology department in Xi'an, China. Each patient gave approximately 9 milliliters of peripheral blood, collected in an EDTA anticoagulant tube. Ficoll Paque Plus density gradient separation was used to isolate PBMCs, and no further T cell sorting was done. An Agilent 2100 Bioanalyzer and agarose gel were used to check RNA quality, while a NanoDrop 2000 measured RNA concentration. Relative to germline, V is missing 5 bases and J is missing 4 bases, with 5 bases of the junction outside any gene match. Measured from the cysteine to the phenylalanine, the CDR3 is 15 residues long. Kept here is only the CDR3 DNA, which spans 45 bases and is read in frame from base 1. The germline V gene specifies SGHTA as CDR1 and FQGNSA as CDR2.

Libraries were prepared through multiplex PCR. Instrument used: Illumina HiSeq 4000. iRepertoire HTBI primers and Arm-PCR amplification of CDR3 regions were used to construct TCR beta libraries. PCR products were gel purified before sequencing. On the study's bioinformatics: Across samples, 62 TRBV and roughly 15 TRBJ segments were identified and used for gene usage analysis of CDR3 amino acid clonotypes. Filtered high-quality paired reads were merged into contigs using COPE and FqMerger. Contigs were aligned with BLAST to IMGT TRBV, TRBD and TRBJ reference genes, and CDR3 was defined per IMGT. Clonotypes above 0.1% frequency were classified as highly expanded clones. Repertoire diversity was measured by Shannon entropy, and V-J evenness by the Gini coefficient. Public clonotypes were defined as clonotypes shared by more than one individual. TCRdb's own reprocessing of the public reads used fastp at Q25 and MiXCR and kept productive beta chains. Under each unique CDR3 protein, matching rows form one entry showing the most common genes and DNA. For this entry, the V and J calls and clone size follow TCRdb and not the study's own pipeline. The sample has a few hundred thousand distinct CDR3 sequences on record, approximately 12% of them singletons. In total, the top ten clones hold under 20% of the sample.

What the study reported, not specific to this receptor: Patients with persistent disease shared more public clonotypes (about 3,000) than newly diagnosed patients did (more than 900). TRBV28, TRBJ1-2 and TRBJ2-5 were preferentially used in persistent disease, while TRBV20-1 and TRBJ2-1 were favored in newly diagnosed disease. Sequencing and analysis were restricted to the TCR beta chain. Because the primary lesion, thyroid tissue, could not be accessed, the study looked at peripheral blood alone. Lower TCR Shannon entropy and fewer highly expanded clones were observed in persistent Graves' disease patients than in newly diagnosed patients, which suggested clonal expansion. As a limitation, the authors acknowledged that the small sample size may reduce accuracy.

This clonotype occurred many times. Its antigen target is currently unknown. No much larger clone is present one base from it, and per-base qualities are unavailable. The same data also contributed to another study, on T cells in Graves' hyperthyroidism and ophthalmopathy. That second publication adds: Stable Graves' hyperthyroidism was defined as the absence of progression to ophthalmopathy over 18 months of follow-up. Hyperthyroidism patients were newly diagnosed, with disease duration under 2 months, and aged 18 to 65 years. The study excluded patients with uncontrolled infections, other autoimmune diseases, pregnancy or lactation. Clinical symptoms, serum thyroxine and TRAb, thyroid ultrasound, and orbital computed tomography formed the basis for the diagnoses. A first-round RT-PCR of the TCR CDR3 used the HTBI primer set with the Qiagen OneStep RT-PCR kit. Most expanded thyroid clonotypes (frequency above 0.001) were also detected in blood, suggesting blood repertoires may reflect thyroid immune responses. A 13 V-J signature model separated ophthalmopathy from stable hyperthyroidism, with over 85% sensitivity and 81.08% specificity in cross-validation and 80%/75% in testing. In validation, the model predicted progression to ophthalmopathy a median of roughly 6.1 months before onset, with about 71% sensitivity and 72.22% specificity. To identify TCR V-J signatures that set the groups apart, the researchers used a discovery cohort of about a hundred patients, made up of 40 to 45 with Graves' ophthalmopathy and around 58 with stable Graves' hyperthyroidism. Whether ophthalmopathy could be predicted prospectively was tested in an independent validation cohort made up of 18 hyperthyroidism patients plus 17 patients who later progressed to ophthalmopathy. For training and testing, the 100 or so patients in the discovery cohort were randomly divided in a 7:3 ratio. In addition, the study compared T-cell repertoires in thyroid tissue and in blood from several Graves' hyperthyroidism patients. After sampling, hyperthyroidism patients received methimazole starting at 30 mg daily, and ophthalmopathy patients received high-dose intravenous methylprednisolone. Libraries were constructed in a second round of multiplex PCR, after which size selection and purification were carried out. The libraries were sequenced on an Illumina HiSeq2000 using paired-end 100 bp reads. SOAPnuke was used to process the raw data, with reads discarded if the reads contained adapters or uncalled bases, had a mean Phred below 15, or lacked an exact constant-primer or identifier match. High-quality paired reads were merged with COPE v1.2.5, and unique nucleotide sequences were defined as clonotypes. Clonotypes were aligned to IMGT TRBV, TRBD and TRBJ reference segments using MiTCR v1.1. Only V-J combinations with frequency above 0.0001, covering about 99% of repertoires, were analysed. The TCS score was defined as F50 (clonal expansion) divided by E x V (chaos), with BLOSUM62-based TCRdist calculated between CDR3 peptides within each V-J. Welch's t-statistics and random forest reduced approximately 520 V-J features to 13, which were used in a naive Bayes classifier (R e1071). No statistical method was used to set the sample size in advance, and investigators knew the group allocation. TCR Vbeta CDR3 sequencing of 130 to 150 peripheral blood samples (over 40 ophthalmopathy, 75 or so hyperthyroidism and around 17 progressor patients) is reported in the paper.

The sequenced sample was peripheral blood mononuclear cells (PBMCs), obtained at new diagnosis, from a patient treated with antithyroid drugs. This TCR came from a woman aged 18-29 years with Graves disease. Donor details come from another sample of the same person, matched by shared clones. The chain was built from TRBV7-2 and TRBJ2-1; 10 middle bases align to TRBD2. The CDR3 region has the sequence CASSPSGGVYNEQFF. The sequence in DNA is TGTGCCAGCAGCCCGAGCGGGGGGGTGTACAATGAGCAGTTCTTC. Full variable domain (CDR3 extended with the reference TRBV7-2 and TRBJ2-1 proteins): GAGVSQSPSNKVTEKGKDVELRCDPISGHTALYWYRQSLGQGLEFLIYFQGNSAPDKSGLPSDRFSAERTGGSVSTLTIQRTQQEDSAVYLCASSPSGGVYNEQFFGPGTRLTVL.